A selection of T cell receptor beta chains follows, all from one sample in a study of control samples from healthy donors and cancer patients. The data were produced by immunoSEQ multiplex PCR, yet TCRdb's version contains in-frame clones alone and is incomplete. The sample consists of around 180,000 clones, about nine tenths of them appearing once. The sequenced sample consisted of blood. The receptors come from a woman aged 40 to 50 in good health. Each CDR3 is given with its conserved first and last residue. D genes are given only for firm matches.

CDR3 protein	CDR3 DNA	V gene	D gene	J gene
CATSRARQNTEAFF	TGTGCCACCAGCAGAGCCCGACAGAACACTGAAGCTTTCTTT	TRBV15	.	TRBJ1-1
CASSPRTGREALNIQYF	TGCGCCAGCAGCCCACGGACAGGGAGGGAAGCATTAAACATTCAGTACTTC	TRBV5-1	.	TRBJ2-4
CASSRDRENTDTQYF	TGTGCCAGCAGTCGGGACAGGGAAAACACAGATACGCAGTATTTT	TRBV6-6	TRBD1	TRBJ2-3
CASSPYRDDDGYTF	TGTGCCAGCTCACCCTACAGGGATGACGATGGCTACACCTTC	TRBV18	.	TRBJ1-2
CASSAAEVGSNQPQHF	TGCGCCAGCAGCGCTGCGGAAGTTGGCAGCAATCAGCCCCAGCATTTT	TRBV23-1	.	TRBJ1-5
CATSDPTVNYGYTF	TGTGCCACCAGTGACCCCACAGTGAACTATGGCTACACCTTC	TRBV24-1	.	TRBJ1-2
CASSPGDEQYF	TGTGCCAGCAGCCCCGGGGACGAGCAGTACTTC	TRBV12-3/TRBV12-4	.	TRBJ2-7
CASSQLLTRGLPGDEQFF	TGCGCCAGCAGCCAATTGCTTACGAGGGGACTCCCGGGGGATGAGCAGTTCTTC	TRBV4-1	.	TRBJ2-1
CASSSPGRGDYGYTF	TGTGCCAGCAGTTCACCCGGGAGGGGCGACTATGGCTACACCTTC	TRBV27	.	TRBJ1-2
CASSGGTAHGADTQYF	TGCGCCAGCAGCGGGGGGACAGCTCATGGTGCAGATACGCAGTATTTT	TRBV5-1	.	TRBJ2-3
CASSLDRAGNTIYF	TGTGCCAGCAGCTTGGACAGGGCTGGAAACACCATATATTTT	TRBV13	TRBD1	TRBJ1-3
CASSNTGTAYGYTF	TGTGCCAGCAGCAACACCGGGACAGCCTATGGCTACACCTTC	TRBV7-2	TRBD1	TRBJ1-2
CASSLGGSGEKLFF	TGTGCCAGTAGTTTAGGGGGCTCGGGCGAAAAACTGTTTTTT	TRBV19	TRBD1	TRBJ1-4
CASSLEAGGMTYEQYF	TGTGCCAGCAGCTTAGAAGCGGGGGGGATGACCTACGAGCAGTACTTC	TRBV7-8	TRBD2	TRBJ2-7
CSVVGGRTEAFF	TGCAGCGTGGTCGGGGGGAGAACTGAAGCTTTCTTT	TRBV29-1	.	TRBJ1-1
CASSLKQGYEQFF	TGCGCCAGCAGCCTAAAACAGGGATATGAGCAGTTCTTC	TRBV4-1	.	TRBJ2-1
CASSYSGGQGTDTQYF	TGTGCCAGCAGTTACTCTGGGGGACAGGGGACAGATACGCAGTATTTT	TRBV6-6	TRBD1	TRBJ2-3
CAISEFQGSPTDTQYF	TGTGCCATCAGTGAGTTCCAGGGATCCCCCACAGATACGCAGTATTTT	TRBV10-3	.	TRBJ2-3
CAIRRDSMETQYF	TGTGCCATCAGGCGGGACAGCATGGAGACCCAGTACTTC	TRBV10-3	.	TRBJ2-5
CASSQDRDSTDTQYF	TGTGCCAGCAGCCAAGACAGGGATAGCACAGATACGCAGTATTTT	TRBV3-1/TRBV3-2	.	TRBJ2-3
CASSEGLGEQYF	TGTGCCAGCAGTGAAGGGCTTGGCGAGCAGTACTTC	TRBV2	.	TRBJ2-7